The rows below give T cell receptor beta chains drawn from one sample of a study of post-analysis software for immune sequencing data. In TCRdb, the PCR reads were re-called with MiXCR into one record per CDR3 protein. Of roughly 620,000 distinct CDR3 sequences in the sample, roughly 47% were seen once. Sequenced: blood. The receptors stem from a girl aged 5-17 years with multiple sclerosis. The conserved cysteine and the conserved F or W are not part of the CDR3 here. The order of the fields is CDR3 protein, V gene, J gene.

CDR3aa: ASSLVAETYEQY
v_gene: TRBV7-2
j_gene: .

CDR3aa: ASSLSRAAYEQY
v_gene: TRBV7-9
j_gene: .

CDR3aa: ATSDSQEGHGFGYT
v_gene: TRBV24-1
j_gene: TRBJ1-2

CDR3aa: ATSDGQGFDEQF
v_gene: TRBV24-1
j_gene: TRBJ2-1

CDR3aa: ASTPGLMQF
v_gene: TRBV7-2
j_gene: TRBJ2-1

CDR3aa: TSSLPSGTQY
v_gene: TRBV11-3
j_gene: .

CDR3aa: SARYQGGRGNSPLH
v_gene: TRBV20-1
j_gene: TRBJ1-6

CDR3aa: ASSGSGQPYEQY
v_gene: TRBV7-9
j_gene: TRBJ2-7

CDR3aa: ASSESGVTDTQY
v_gene: TRBV10-2
j_gene: TRBJ2-3

CDR3aa: ASSLNGFAEAF
v_gene: TRBV27
j_gene: TRBJ1-1

CDR3aa: ASSPASGVQETQY
v_gene: TRBV18
j_gene: TRBJ2-5

CDR3aa: SAGSGISYNEQF
v_gene: TRBV29-1
j_gene: TRBJ2-1

CDR3aa: ASRPTLDRLNLAF
v_gene: TRBV7-9
j_gene: TRBJ1-1

CDR3aa: ASSLQPYREQF
v_gene: TRBV12-3/TRBV12-4
j_gene: TRBJ2-1

CDR3aa: ASSPALHTEAF
v_gene: TRBV13
j_gene: TRBJ1-1

CDR3aa: AWSKGQLQLNYGHT
v_gene: TRBV30
j_gene: TRBJ1-2

CDR3aa: ASSLKGYGYT
v_gene: TRBV12-3/TRBV12-4
j_gene: TRBJ1-2

CDR3aa: ASSPNPSNEQF
v_gene: TRBV18
j_gene: TRBJ2-1

CDR3aa: ASSGRTDPPYEQY
v_gene: TRBV25-1
j_gene: TRBJ2-7

CDR3aa: SSLGDYYNEQF
v_gene: TRBV29-1
j_gene: TRBJ2-1

CDR3aa: ASSSNTGTGIYNEQF
v_gene: TRBV7-9
j_gene: TRBJ2-1

CDR3aa: ASSPFKPNQPQH
v_gene: TRBV12-3/TRBV12-4
j_gene: TRBJ1-5

CDR3aa: SVEGRQHLETQY
v_gene: TRBV29-1
j_gene: .

CDR3aa: ASSQTVGLTQQY
v_gene: TRBV4-1
j_gene: TRBJ2-7

CDR3aa: ASSLEGQNQPQH
v_gene: TRBV7-9
j_gene: TRBJ1-5

CDR3aa: ASSLATTNDVLT
v_gene: TRBV5-1
j_gene: TRBJ2-6

CDR3aa: ASRKTGSNTEAF
v_gene: TRBV12-3/TRBV12-4
j_gene: TRBJ1-1

CDR3aa: ANTKTQY
v_gene: TRBV9
j_gene: TRBJ2-5

CDR3aa: AGQPGDRGWETQY
v_gene: TRBV6-6
j_gene: TRBJ2-5

CDR3aa: ASSFFGGETQY
v_gene: TRBV12-3/TRBV12-4
j_gene: TRBJ2-5

CDR3aa: ASSPTGSLFT
v_gene: TRBV14
j_gene: TRBJ1-2

CDR3aa: ANNPVGGGNQPQH
v_gene: TRBV6-5
j_gene: TRBJ1-5

CDR3aa: ASSLWAELNEKLF
v_gene: TRBV5-5
j_gene: TRBJ1-4